This T cell receptor (beta chain) was captured in a study of response to subunit inactivated influenza vaccine. On this clonotype itself: Its antigen is still unknown.

Overall study results and limits: Few new T cells, the authors suggested, are recruited by each seasonal influenza vaccination.

TCRdb re-derived calls from the RT-PCR reads in MiXCR, one entry per CDR3 protein. Of roughly 540,000 distinct CDR3 sequences in the sample, under 25% were seen once. The germline V gene encodes CDR1 SGHTA and CDR2 FQGTGA. V lost 2 bases to trimming and J lost 4 bases, with 7 bases between them. CDR3 length equals 13 residues. Separately, the same data were catalogued under a study of T cells expressing NK-cell markers. That source reports: Libraries used 5'RACE template switching adding universal primer site and UMIs. Similarly, these clonotypes led the CD3+CD56-NKG2C+ fraction as well in several donors.

This material consisted of CD4+ T cells sorted from PBMCs, taken 11 to 12 days after vaccination. This receptor was obtained from a man aged 45-65 years who received an inactivated influenza vaccine. V gene TRBV7-3 combines with J gene TRBJ2-3, with D unclear. Here the CDR3 reads CASSLSVADTQYF. The CDR3 DNA sequence: TGTGCCAGCAGCTTATCGGTGGCAGATACGCAGTATTTT.